The 27 T cell receptor beta chains below were found in one sample sequenced in a study of T cell responses to AZD1222 COVID-19 vaccine. The table came from immunoSEQ multiplex PCR; TCRdb's copy has only in-frame clones and leaves some out. The sample shows 130,000 to 150,000 clones, roughly 89% of them seen only once. Sequencing used peripheral blood, obtained on day 0 of AZD1222 vaccination. The source is an adult in good health.

In this sample, this clone turned up once. This chain joins TRBV3-1 (or the pseudogene TRBV3-2) and TRBJ2-1; no clear D. V dropped 4 bases and J dropped 6 bases, with 10 bases sitting between them. The CDR3 contains 13 residues. CDR1 LGHDT and CDR2 YNNKEL come from the germline V gene (reference sequence). This chain's CDR3 is CASSPHGSNEQFF. The CDR3 nucleotides read TGTGCCAGCAGCCCCCATGGCAGCAATGAGCAGTTCTTC.

The CDR3 DNA reads TGTGCCAGCAGCCAAGACCCTAGCGGGGGTAGCGGGGAGCTGTTTTTT. The encoded protein is CASSQDPSGGSGELFF. V is TRBV4-2 and J is TRBJ2-2; 10 bases are shared with TRBD2. The CDR3 contains 16 residues. Looked up from germline, CDR1 is LGHNA and CDR2 is YNFKEQ. V shed 0 bases, J shed 7 bases, and the junction held 5 bases outside the gene matches.

The V and J genes are TRBV10-3 and TRBJ2-1; no reliable D call. Germline CDR1 ENHRY, CDR2 SYGVKD. CDR3 length: 11 amino acids. The germline V and J ends were trimmed by 4 bases and 10 bases, with 8 bases remaining between them. CDR3 amino acids: CAISGDVEQFF. The CDR3 DNA reads TGTGCCATCAGTGGAGATGTGGAGCAGTTCTTC.

The rearrangement links TRBV2 to TRBJ1-2; tentative D call: TRBD1 (5 bases). In germline, CDR1 is SNHLY, CDR2 FYNNEI. The CDR3 spans 11 residues. Trimming took 8 bases from V and 8 from J, leaving 12 bases between them. For the CDR3, the DNA is TGTGCCAGCGGCTCAGGGTTAGGCTACACCTTC. This translates into CASGSGLGYTF.

This CDR3 reads CASSQGAGSYSNEQFF. CDR3 nucleotide sequence: TGTGCCAGCAGCCAAGGAGCAGGGTCGTATTCCAATGAGCAGTTCTTC. The rearrangement uses TRBV3-1 (or the pseudogene TRBV3-2) and TRBJ2-1; the D gene is possibly TRBD1 (5 bases). V was pared by 1 base and J by 6 bases, with 16 bases between. From germline, CDR1 is LGHDT and CDR2 YNNKEL (reference sequence). This CDR3 comprises 16 residues.

This sequence joins TRBV28 and TRBJ1-1; D is ambiguous. The CDR3 sequence is 13 residues long. Trimming shortened V by 8 bases and J by 1 base, and 11 bases separated the two germline ends. Germline V gene lookup returns CDR1 MDHEN and CDR2 SYDVKM. Written as DNA, the CDR3 is TGTGCCAGCCGCGAGGTACCGAACACTGAAGCTTTCTTT. Translation: CASREVPNTEAFF.

The V call is TRBV2, the J call TRBJ1-6, with TRBD1 matching 12 bases. J gave up 10 bases and V 5 bases, and 6 bases lay outside the gene matches. CDR3 size: 15 residues. Germline V CDR1 and CDR2: SNHLY, FYNNEI. The CDR3 DNA follows: TGTGCCAGCAGTAGGGGACAGGGGGCTCAATCACCCCTCCACTTT. This encodes CASSRGQGAQSPLHF.

CDR3 nucleotides: TGTGCCAGCAGCCCTGAAGTGACTAGCGGGAGCAAAAACATTCAGTACTTC. It translates to CASSPEVTSGSKNIQYF. The genes are TRBV4-2 and TRBJ2-4; TRBD2 agrees at 12 bases. This CDR3 is 17 amino acids long. The trim removed 4 bases at V and 3 bases at J, leaving 7 bases unmatched. Germline CDR1 and CDR2: LGHNA and YNFKEQ.

The CDR3 is CASSPTPPVGAYNSPLHF. The CDR3 nucleotides read TGTGCCAGCAGCCCAACCCCGCCGGTGGGCGCCTATAATTCACCCCTCCACTTT. This sequence joins TRBV3-1 (or the pseudogene TRBV3-2) and TRBJ1-6; D call uncertain. Germline V CDR1 and CDR2: LGHDT, YNNKEL (reference sequence). V dropped 4 bases and J dropped 2 bases, with 18 bases sitting between them. This CDR3 region has 18 residues.

The CDR3 region has the DNA TGCAGCGTGGGGGGGGTAAGGGATTACAATGAGCAGTTCTTC. Protein product: CSVGGVRDYNEQFF. The genes are TRBV29-1 and TRBJ2-1, with 7 bases matching TRBD2. The CDR3 has 14 residues. V lost 6 bases to trimming and J lost 4 bases; unmatched junction nucleotides: 9. Germline V lookup: CDR1 SQVTM, CDR2 ANQGSEA.

The chain has TRBV27 and TRBJ2-3, with D possibly being TRBD2 (5 bases). CDR1 and CDR2 (germline): MNHEY, SMNVEV (reference sequence). V lost 0 bases and J lost 2, with 9 bases in between. This CDR3 spans 15 amino acids. Here the CDR3 DNA reads TGTGCCAGCAGTTTATCGGTGGGAGCCACAGATACGCAGTATTTT. It is translated as CASSLSVGATDTQYF.

J is TRBJ1-6 and V is TRBV5-1; 8 bases match TRBD1. Germline trimming cut 3 bases from V and 3 bases from J; bases unmatched to any gene: 2. Germline values: CDR1 SGHRS, CDR2 YFSETQ. CDR3 length: 15 residues. The CDR3 region is CASSWTGNYNSPLHF. The CDR3 nucleotides read TGCGCCAGCAGCTGGACAGGGAACTATAATTCACCCCTCCACTTT.

In this sample, this clone turned up once. Other DNA variants within this sample encode the same CDR3. This chain uses TRBV9 with TRBJ1-1; D possibly corresponds to TRBD1 (5 bases). Looked up from germline, CDR1 is SGDLS and CDR2 is YYNGEE. The CDR3 consists of 13 residues. V lost 0 bases and J lost 3, with 6 bases in between. CDR3 amino acids: CASSVAGDTEAFF. The CDR3 region has the DNA TGTGCCAGCAGCGTAGCGGGGGACACTGAAGCTTTCTTT.

J is TRBJ2-1 and V is TRBV10-3, with 12 bases matching TRBD2. Germline V lookup: CDR1 ENHRY, CDR2 SYGVKD. This CDR3 is built from 14 residues. J was trimmed by 8 bases and V by 11 bases; bases with no gene match: 10. Written as DNA, the CDR3 is TGTGCCTCAACACCGGGACTAGCGGGCCATGAGCAGTTCTTC. Translation gives CASTPGLAGHEQFF.

The chain couples TRBV2 to TRBJ2-1; 9 nucleotides match TRBD1. Germline CDR1 reads SNHLY; CDR2 reads FYNNEI. V was pared by 6 bases and J by 2 bases, with 5 bases of the junction left unmatched. This CDR3 is built from 15 residues. CDR3 nucleotide sequence: TGTGCCAGCAGCTTACAGGGGGCGGCCTACAATGAGCAGTTCTTC. Translated, it gives CASSLQGAAYNEQFF.

This chain's CDR3 is CASSSRRVDYGYTF. For the CDR3, the DNA is TGTGCCAGCAGCTCCCGACGAGTGGACTATGGCTACACCTTC. This chain uses TRBV5-8 with TRBJ1-2; D not certain. V lost 3 bases and J 3 bases, leaving 12 bases between the germline ends. The CDR3 has 14 residues. The V gene's germline CDR1 is SGHTS and CDR2 YDEGEE.

J is TRBJ2-7 and V is TRBV27; TRBD2 matches 10 bases. This CDR3 has 14 residues. Germline CDR1 is MNHEY and CDR2 is SMNVEV (reference sequence). V lost 7 bases and J lost 0; bases outside the gene matches: 3. The CDR3 is CASTTSGASYEQYF. The CDR3 DNA follows: TGTGCCAGCACAACTAGCGGGGCCTCCTACGAGCAGTACTTC.

The chain has TRBV7-2 and TRBJ1-2; D ambiguous. Germline-derived CDR1 and CDR2 are SGHTA and FQGNSA. Trimming stripped 1 base from V and 1 base from J, with 10 bases between. This CDR3 has 15 amino acids. The CDR3 DNA reads as TGTGCCAGCAGCTTAGGCGGCTTTGGTAACTATGGCTACACCTTC. This sequence encodes CASSLGGFGNYGYTF.

The V and J genes are TRBV3-1 (or the pseudogene TRBV3-2) and TRBJ2-5, with a possible D match to TRBD1 (6 bases). Germline V gene lookup returns CDR1 LGHDT and CDR2 YNNKEL (reference sequence). The CDR3 is 14 amino acids. V lost 3 bases to trimming and J lost 3 bases, with 11 bases between them. The DNA of the CDR3 is TGTGCCAGCAGCCACAGACAGGCCGAAGAGACCCAGTACTTC. It is translated as CASSHRQAEETQYF.

The gene calls are TRBV10-3 and TRBJ1-2; TRBD1 agrees at 8 bases. The germline V gene encodes CDR1 ENHRY and CDR2 SYGVKD. Unmatched junction bases numbered 9, after V lost 6 bases and J lost 6 bases. This CDR3 has 14 amino acids. The CDR3 nucleotides are TGTGCCATCAGCTCAGAAAGGACAGGGAATGGCTACACCTTC. Protein product: CAISSERTGNGYTF.

The rearrangement joins TRBV27 to TRBJ2-2; tentative D call: TRBD1 (5 bases). Germline CDR1 MNHEY, CDR2 SMNVEV (reference sequence). The CDR3 has 11 residues. V shed 7 bases and J shed 7 bases, with 7 bases lying between them. CDR3 protein: CASTQGGELFF. As DNA, the CDR3 is TGTGCCAGCACTCAGGGCGGGGAGCTGTTTTTT.

The J gene is TRBJ2-7, the V gene TRBV11-3; D unresolved. Trimming removed 4 bases from V and 6 bases from J, with 10 bases in between. Germline V CDR1 and CDR2: SGHNT, YENEEA. This CDR3 spans 12 amino acids. The CDR3 is CASSWGFGEQYF. In DNA form, the CDR3 reads TGTGCCAGCAGCTGGGGTTTTGGCGAGCAGTACTTC. Based on the CDR3 plus reference TRBV11-3 and TRBJ2-7, the full variable domain is EAGVVQSPRYKIIEKKQPVAFWCNPISGHNTLYWYLQNLGQGPELLIRYENEEAVDDSQLPKDRFSAERLKGVDSTLKIQPAELGDSAVYLCASSWGFGEQYFGPGTRLTVT.

The V call is TRBV3-1 (or the pseudogene TRBV3-2), the J call TRBJ2-7; 7 bases are shared with TRBD1. Trimming took 5 bases from V and 2 from J; bases not matched to a gene: 3. The V gene's germline CDR1 is LGHDT and CDR2 YNNKEL (reference sequence). The CDR3 is 13 amino acids. CDR3 bases: TGTGCCAGCAGCGACAGGGTCCCCTACGAGCAGTACTTC. Translated: CASSDRVPYEQYF.

The chain recombines TRBV9 with TRBJ1-2; D unclear. The V and J ends lost 1 base and 7 bases respectively, with 11 bases between them. Germline V gene sequence: CDR1 SGDLS, CDR2 YYNGEE. The CDR3 is 13 amino acids. This chain's CDR3 is CASSVQTNAGYTF. The DNA for the CDR3 is TGTGCCAGCAGCGTACAGACGAACGCTGGCTACACCTTC.

V usage is TRBV2 and J usage is TRBJ2-5, with TRBD2 matching 7 bases. Germline V CDR1 and CDR2: SNHLY, FYNNEI. Trimming took 4 bases from V and 4 from J; bases not matched to a gene: 6. The CDR3 spans 14 residues. This CDR3 reads CASSGAPGGETQYF. DNA for the CDR3: TGTGCCAGCAGTGGGGCACCGGGAGGAGAGACCCAGTACTTC.

The V and J genes are TRBV5-4 and TRBJ1-4, with 7 bases aligning to TRBD1. Germline V lookup: CDR1 SGHNT, CDR2 YYREEE (reference sequence). The CDR3 is 15 amino acids. With 1 base clipped from V and 4 bases from J, the junction kept 4 bases outside the gene matches. The CDR3 reads CASSLSGDSNEKLFF. The CDR3 DNA follows: TGTGCCAGCAGCTTGTCGGGGGACAGTAATGAAAAACTGTTTTTT.

The chain recombines TRBV19 with TRBJ2-1; the D is unclear. The CDR3 totals 14 residues. With 1 base removed from V and 12 bases from J, the gap between germline ends came to 16 bases. The germline V gene has CDR1 LNHDA and CDR2 SQIVND (reference sequence). This CDR3 is CASSIGVQEAGQFF. CDR3 in DNA: TGTGCCAGTAGTATAGGGGTCCAAGAAGCTGGGCAGTTCTTC.